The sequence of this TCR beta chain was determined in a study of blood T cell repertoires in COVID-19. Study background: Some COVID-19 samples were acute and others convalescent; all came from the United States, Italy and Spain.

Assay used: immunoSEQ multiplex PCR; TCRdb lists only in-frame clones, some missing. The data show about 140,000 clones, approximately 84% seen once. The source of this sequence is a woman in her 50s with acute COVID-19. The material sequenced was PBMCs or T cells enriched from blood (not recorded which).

CDR3 DNA sequence: TGCGCCAGCAGCTGGGGAGATCAGGACTGGGGGACCCAGTACTTC. Encoded protein: CASSWGDQDWGTQYF. The rearrangement links TRBV5-1 to TRBJ2-5; a possible D gene is TRBD2 (5 bases). The CDR3 is made up of 15 amino acids. V lost 3 bases and J 7 bases, leaving 19 bases between the germline ends. Germline V CDR1 and CDR2: SGHRS, YFSETQ.